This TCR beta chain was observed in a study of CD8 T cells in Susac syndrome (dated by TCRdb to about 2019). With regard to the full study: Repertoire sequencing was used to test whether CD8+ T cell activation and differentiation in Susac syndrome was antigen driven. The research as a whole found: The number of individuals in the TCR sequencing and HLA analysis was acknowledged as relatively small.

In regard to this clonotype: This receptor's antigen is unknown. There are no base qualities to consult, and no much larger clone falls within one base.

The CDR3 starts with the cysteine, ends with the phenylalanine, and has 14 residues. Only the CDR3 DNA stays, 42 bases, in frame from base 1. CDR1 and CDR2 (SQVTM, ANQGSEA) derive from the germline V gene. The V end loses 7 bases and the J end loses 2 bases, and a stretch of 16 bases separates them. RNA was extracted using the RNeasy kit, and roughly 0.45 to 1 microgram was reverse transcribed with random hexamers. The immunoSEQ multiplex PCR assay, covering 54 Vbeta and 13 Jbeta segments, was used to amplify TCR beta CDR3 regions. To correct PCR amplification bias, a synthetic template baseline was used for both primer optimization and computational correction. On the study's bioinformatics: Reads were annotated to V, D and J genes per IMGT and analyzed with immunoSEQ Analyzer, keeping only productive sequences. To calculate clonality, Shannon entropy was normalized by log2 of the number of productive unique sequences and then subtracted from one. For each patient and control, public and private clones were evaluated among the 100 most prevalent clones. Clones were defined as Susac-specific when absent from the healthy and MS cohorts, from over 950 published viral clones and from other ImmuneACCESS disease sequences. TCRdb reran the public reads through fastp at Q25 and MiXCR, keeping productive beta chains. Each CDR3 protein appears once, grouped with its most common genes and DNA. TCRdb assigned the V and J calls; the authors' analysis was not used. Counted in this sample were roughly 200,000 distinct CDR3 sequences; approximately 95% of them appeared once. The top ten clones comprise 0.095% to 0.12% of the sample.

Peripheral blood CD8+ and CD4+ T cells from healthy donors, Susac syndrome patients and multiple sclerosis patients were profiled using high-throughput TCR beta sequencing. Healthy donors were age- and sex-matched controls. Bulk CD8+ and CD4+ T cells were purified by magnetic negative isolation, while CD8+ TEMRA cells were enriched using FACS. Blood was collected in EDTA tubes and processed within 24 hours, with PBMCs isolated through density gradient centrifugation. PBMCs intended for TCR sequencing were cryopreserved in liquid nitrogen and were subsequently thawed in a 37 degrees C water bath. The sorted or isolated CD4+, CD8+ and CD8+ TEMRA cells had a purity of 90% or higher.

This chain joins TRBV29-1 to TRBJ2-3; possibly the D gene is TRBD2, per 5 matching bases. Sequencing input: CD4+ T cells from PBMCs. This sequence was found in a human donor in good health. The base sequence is TGCAGCGCCTTCCGTACCCTAGCCACAGATACGCAGTATTTT. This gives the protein CSAFRTLATDTQYF.